Presented here are 23 T cell receptor beta chains from one specimen sequenced in a study of T cell repertoires in cytomegalovirus infection. Antigens of these TCRs are unknown. TCRdb reprocessed the reads with MiXCR, giving one entry per CDR3 protein. The table shows around 900,000 distinct CDR3 sequences, with roughly 31% occurring only once. The sample in question was cultured CD8+ T cells from PBMCs, obtained from culture after CMV antigen stimulation. These receptors all come from a human donor in good health (CMV status not recorded). Some clones in this sample may be carry-over from other donors' samples.

This clonotype occurred a few times. The chain links TRBV12-3 or TRBV12-4 to TRBJ2-1; possibly TRBD1 for D (8 bases). This CDR3 contains 14 residues. Trimming cost V 5 bases and J 8 bases, with 16 bases left between them. The CDR3 nucleotides read TGTGCCAGCAGTCCTCGGACAGGGAGGGATGAGCAGTTCTTC. Translated, it gives CASSPRTGRDEQFF.

This clonotype was seen ten or more times. A much bigger clone sits one base away, suggesting this may be a read error. The chain links TRBV10-3 to TRBJ2-5, with TRBD2 identical over 12 bases. V lost 3 bases, J lost 2 bases, and 1 base stayed unmatched. This CDR3 comprises 15 residues. CDR1 and CDR2 from the germline V gene are ENHRY and SYGVKD. This chain's CDR3 is CAISDTSGGQETQYF. CDR3 in DNA: TGTGCCATCAGTGATACTAGCGGGGGGCAAGAGACCCAGTACTTC.

This clonotype was detected a few times. The chain employs TRBV6-6 and TRBJ1-5, with D unresolved. This CDR3 is 14 amino acids long. Germline V gene sequence: CDR1 MNHNY, CDR2 SVGAGI (reference sequence). The V gene lost 2 bases and the J gene lost 0 bases, with 5 bases spanning the gap. CDR3 in DNA: TGTGCCAGCAGTTACGTAGGTAGCAATCAGCCCCAGCATTTT. It specifies CASSYVGSNQPQHF.

The chain is built from TRBV6-2 or TRBV6-3 and TRBJ2-1; D ambiguous. Per germline, CDR1 MNHEY and CDR2 SVGEGT. There are 15 residues in the CDR3. V was shortened by 6 bases and J by 0 bases, with 12 bases between the two germline ends. CDR3 bases: TGTGCCAGCAGATCGGACCGGAGCTCCTACAATGAGCAGTTCTTC. Encoded protein: CASRSDRSSYNEQFF.

This clonotype was observed a few times. This chain joins TRBV6-2 or TRBV6-3 and TRBJ1-1; D may be TRBD1 (5 bases). Trimming removed 2 bases from V and 1 base from J, with 17 bases in between. CDR3 length equals 17 residues. Germline-derived CDR1 and CDR2 are MNHEY and SVGEGT. The CDR3 nucleotides are TGTGCCAGCAGTTACCCGGGACCCGGGTTGGGGAACACTGAAGCTTTCTTT. This gives the protein CASSYPGPGLGNTEAFF.

V gene TRBV7-2 combines with J gene TRBJ1-1; the D gene is possibly TRBD1 (6 bases). CDR3 length equals 15 residues. The V end was cut by 2 bases, the J end by 6 bases, with 16 bases between. Germline V CDR1 and CDR2: SGHTA, FQGNSA. CDR3 coding DNA: TGTGCCAGCAGCTTACTCAGGGGCCGAGGTTCTGAAGCTTTCTTT. Its translation is CASSLLRGRGSEAFF.

The chain joins TRBV4-1 to TRBJ2-5; D is unresolved. Germline lookup yields CDR1 MGHRA and CDR2 YSYEKL. CDR3 size: 15 residues. Trimming pared 1 base from V and 0 bases from J, leaving 9 bases between. The CDR3 coding sequence is TGCGCCAGCAGCCAAGGTTGGGTCAACCAAGAGACCCAGTACTTC. It encodes CASSQGWVNQETQYF.

This clonotype has at least ten counts. The chain has TRBV7-2 and TRBJ1-2; TRBD1 is a possible D gene (5 bases). The V gene lost 1 base and the J gene lost 3 bases, with 15 bases spanning the gap. The CDR3 has 16 amino acids. Germline V CDR1 and CDR2: SGHTA, FQGNSA. This CDR3 reads CASSLDPRPGHYGYTF. CDR3 DNA: TGTGCCAGCAGCTTAGATCCCCGGCCAGGGCACTATGGCTACACCTTC. Based on the CDR3 plus reference TRBV7-2 and TRBJ1-2, the full variable domain is GAGVSQSPSNKVTEKGKDVELRCDPISGHTALYWYRQSLGQGLEFLIYFQGNSAPDKSGLPSDRFSAERTGGSVSTLTIQRTQQEDSAVYLCASSLDPRPGHYGYTFGSGTRLTVV.

The chain is built from TRBV12-3 or TRBV12-4 and TRBJ1-2; 7 nucleotides align to TRBD1. The CDR3 spans 11 residues. The ends lost 10 bases at V and 3 bases at J; junction bases unmatched: 2. The CDR3 DNA is TGTGCCACCGACAGGGACTATGGCTACACCTTC. Translation: CATDRDYGYTF.

The chain recombines TRBV27 with TRBJ2-3, with TRBD1 identical over 8 bases. Losses at the gene ends were 5 bases for V and 6 bases for J; bases not matched to a gene: 4. The V gene's germline CDR1 is MNHEY and CDR2 SMNVEV (reference sequence). The CDR3 is 13 amino acids. CDR3: CASSQGARDTQYF. CDR3 sequence (DNA): TGTGCCAGCAGTCAGGGGGCGCGGGATACGCAGTATTTT.

This clonotype was seen a handful of times. The chain couples TRBV9 to TRBJ2-1; D gene unclear. V lost 4 bases to trimming and J lost 0 bases, with 11 bases between them. The germline V gene has CDR1 SGDLS and CDR2 YYNGEE. The CDR3 is made up of 15 amino acids. CDR3 amino acids: CASSSRESSYNEQFF. For the CDR3, the DNA is TGTGCCAGCAGCTCCAGAGAAAGCTCCTACAATGAGCAGTTCTTC.

The rearrangement links TRBV27 to TRBJ2-7; 7 nucleotides agree with TRBD1. The germline V gene has CDR1 MNHEY and CDR2 SMNVEV (reference sequence). V shed 5 bases, J shed 5 bases, and the junction held 6 bases outside the gene matches. There are 13 residues in the CDR3. CDR3 sequence reads: CASSKTGFNEQYF. The CDR3 region has the DNA TGTGCCAGCAGTAAGACAGGGTTCAACGAGCAGTACTTC.

The chain carries TRBV2 and TRBJ1-1; maybe TRBD1 (5 bases). The CDR3 extends over 17 amino acids. V lost 1 base and J lost 2, with 17 bases in between. The germline V gene encodes CDR1 SNHLY and CDR2 FYNNEI. CDR3 coding DNA: TGTGCCAGCAGTGAAGACCCTCCCAGGGAACCCAACACTGAAGCTTTCTTT. Translating gives CASSEDPPREPNTEAFF.

The table lists this clonotype with a few counts. V usage is TRBV7-9 and J usage is TRBJ2-3; 9 bases match TRBD2. This CDR3 region has 16 residues. After removal of 5 bases from V and 2 bases from J, the junction contained 8 bases not matched to a gene. The V gene's germline CDR1 is SEHNR and CDR2 FQNEAQ (reference sequence). The CDR3 loop is CASSPAGTSNTDTQYF. The CDR3 DNA sequence: TGTGCCAGCAGCCCCGCCGGGACTAGCAACACAGATACGCAGTATTTT. Drawing the rest from reference TRBV7-9 and TRBJ2-3, the complete variable domain is DTGVSQNPRHKITKRGQNVTFRCDPISEHNRLYWYRQTLGQGPEFLTYFQNEAQLEKSRLLSDRFSAERPKGSFSTLEIQRTEQGDSAMYLCASSPAGTSNTDTQYFGPGTRLTVL.

The chain employs TRBV5-1 and TRBJ1-2; 8 bases map to TRBD1. CDR3 length equals 15 residues. V trimming: 3 bases; J trimming: 3 bases; junction bases outside the gene matches: 7. CDR1 is SGHRS and CDR2 is YFSETQ in the germline V gene. The CDR3 DNA follows: TGCGCCAGCAGCTCCGACAGGGGAACAGACTATGGCTACACCTTC. This translates into CASSSDRGTDYGYTF.

This clonotype occurred a few times. The chain carries TRBV7-9 and TRBJ2-1; perhaps D is TRBD1 or TRBD2 (6 bases each). CDR3 size: 15 residues. Trimming left V 0 bases short and J 9 bases short, with 15 bases between. CDR1 and CDR2 (germline): SEHNR, FQNEAQ (reference sequence). In nucleotides, the CDR3 is TGTGCCAGCAGCTTAGCGGGGGGCAAGGACGCTGAGCAGTTCTTC. It yields the protein CASSLAGGKDAEQFF.

This clonotype has just a few counts. This chain links TRBV19 with TRBJ2-5, with unresolved D. V lost 2 bases to trimming and J lost 6 bases, with 10 bases between them. The germline CDR1 and CDR2 sequences are LNHDA and SQIVND (reference sequence). This CDR3 is 13 amino acids long. As DNA, the CDR3 is TGTGCCAGTAGTATAAGCGCAACCCAGACCCAGTACTTC. Its translation: CASSISATQTQYF.

The DNA for the CDR3 is TGTGCCAGCAGGGGGACAGGGTATGGCAATGAGCAGTTCTTC. Amino acid sequence: CASRGTGYGNEQFF. The J gene is TRBJ2-1, the V gene TRBV12-3 or TRBV12-4; TRBD1 matches 9 bases. The CDR3 runs to 14 residues. Losses at the gene ends were 6 bases for V and 6 bases for J; bases not matched to a gene: 6.

J is TRBJ2-7 and V is TRBV7-9; the D call may be TRBD1 or TRBD2 (5 bases each). The germline V and J ends were trimmed by 5 bases and 4 bases, with 27 bases remaining between them. The CDR3 sequence is 18 residues long. CDR1 is SEHNR and CDR2 is FQNEAQ in the germline V gene (reference sequence). The CDR3 loop is CASSIDGTDTFPLYEQYF. DNA for the CDR3: TGTGCCAGCAGCATAGACGGGACGGATACTTTCCCTCTTTACGAGCAGTACTTC.

The V call is TRBV10-3, the J call TRBJ2-1; D unclear. CDR1 is ENHRY, CDR2 SYGVKD, per germline. Trimming removed 3 bases from V and 9 bases from J, with 6 bases in between. The CDR3 runs to 11 residues. Here the CDR3 DNA reads TGTGCCATCAGTGAAATGGCTGAGCAGTTCTTC. This encodes CAISEMAEQFF.

The sample holds many counts of this clonotype. The genes are TRBV7-2 and TRBJ2-7, with a weak D call TRBD2 (5 bases). This CDR3 has 13 residues. Between the trimmed V and J ends, which lost 4 bases and 1 base, there was a span of 8 bases. Per the germline V gene, CDR1 is SGHTA and CDR2 is FQGNSA. The CDR3 DNA reads TGTGCCAGCAGCTCCGGCGGGTCCTACGAGCAGTACGTC. Protein: CASSSGGSYEQYV.

The chain couples TRBV15 to TRBJ1-1; D remains ambiguous. CDR1 and CDR2 (germline): LNHNV, YYDKDF (reference sequence). V was clipped by 3 bases and J by 1 base, with 18 bases between them. This CDR3 spans 17 amino acids. CDR3 nucleotides: TGTGCCACCAGCAGTTCAGACCTTACCGTGGGGAACACTGAAGCTTTCTTT. Translated: CATSSSDLTVGNTEAFF.

This chain links TRBV9 with TRBJ2-3; 8 positions agree with TRBD2. Germline V gene sequence: CDR1 SGDLS, CDR2 YYNGEE. Trimming cost V 0 bases and J 6 bases; bases outside gene matches: 9. The CDR3 has 16 amino acids. The CDR3 reads CASSVVSGGRGDTQYF. The CDR3 DNA reads TGTGCCAGCAGCGTAGTGAGCGGGGGCCGAGGGGATACGCAGTATTTT.